Listed below are T cell receptor beta chains from one sample, sequenced in a study of blood T cell repertoires in COVID-19. Data came from immunoSEQ multiplex PCR; TCRdb stores just in-frame clones and leaves some out. The sample contains hundreds of thousands of clones, around four fifths of which appear only once. Sequencing used peripheral blood. Every receptor here comes from a man aged 80 or over with acute or convalescent COVID-19. Both conserved end residues are part of each CDR3.

CDR3aa | len | v_gene
CASTPQGNEQFF | 12 | TRBV6-2/TRBV6-3
CASKFRGSYEQYF | 13 | TRBV14
CASSSGLARFSEQFF | 15 | TRBV7-3
CAWFPKYRGRITEAFF | 16 | TRBV30
CASSQWTSGGFNEQFF | 16 | TRBV4-1
CASNLAGANVLTF | 13 | TRBV5-1
CASSPPAHQETQYF | 14 | TRBV18
CASRPHGTNVQYF | 13 | TRBV27
CASSLDQGAGELFF | 14 | TRBV11-2
CARRQAGVGEQYF | 13 | TRBV25-1
CASSPRTSGSVRNEQFF | 17 | TRBV27
CASSLPGGGYTF | 12 | TRBV12-3/TRBV12-4
CASSLGQNNSPLHF | 14 | TRBV5-5
CASSTSPSLAGAPYEQYF | 18 | TRBV19
CASREGLPAYNEQFF | 15 | TRBV6-5
CASSWSGSEEQYF | 13 | TRBV7-9
CASSGRQGATEAFF | 14 | TRBV7-9
CASSQTLGGGNEQFF | 15 | TRBV3-1/TRBV3-2
CASSQDRSVRGLGTNEKLFF | 20 | TRBV4-1
CASSLLSGQGLTGELFF | 17 | TRBV28
CAWSTTGRNTEAFF | 14 | TRBV30
CASSQIGMGQGHSYNSPLHF | 20 | TRBV4-1
CASGQGAFQGYTF | 13 | TRBV28
CASGRTGTSGIGTYEQYF | 18 | TRBV27
CASSIGGVLNTEAFF | 15 | TRBV19